Described below is a single TCR beta chain sequence and its context. Its antigen is still unknown. Per-base qualities were not stored, and no clone one base away is much larger. Each collaborating institution followed its own protocols to collect whole blood in K2EDTA tubes. For TCRbeta analysis, collaborator samples were shipped as frozen whole blood, as isolated PBMCs, or as DNA extracted from either sample type. TCRbeta CDR3 regions were amplified from genomic DNA by means of the immunoSEQ Assay, a bias-controlled multiplex PCR. As for how the authors treated the data: The number of nucleated cells in each sample was estimated from the amplification of reference gene primers within the assay. Sequence reads were collapsed and filtered to measure the absolute abundance of every unique TCRbeta CDR3 rearrangement. For each sample, productive Simpson clonality was calculated by taking the square root of Simpson's diversity index across productive rearrangements. Not all clones reach the TCRdb copy of this immuneACCESS table, which keeps in-frame sequences only. Checked studies attribute under half of the gap to unresolved V genes and leave the rest unexplained. That table gives V, J and clone size, and the DNA gave D and trimming. The sample table holds approximately 150,000 clones, of which approximately 89% were seen once. The ten largest clones take up around 1.6% of the sample.

Counted from cysteine to phenylalanine, this CDR3 has 10 amino acids. Only CDR3 DNA remains: 30 bases, in frame from the first base. V and J are truncated by 9 bases and 8 bases respectively, leaving an intervening sequence of 7 bases. Based on the germline V gene, the CDR1 and CDR2 sequences are KGHDR and SFDVKD. The sample is drawn from a study of blood T cell repertoires in COVID-19 (dated by TCRdb to 2020 to 2022). General notes on the study: Samples from collaborators originated in the United States, Italy and Spain and spanned both the acute and convalescent phases of COVID-19. Where available, HLA class I and class II types were obtained from metadata supplied by the sample provider rather than from assay-based typing. The dataset comprised deeply sampled blood TCRbeta repertoires from subjects exposed to, actively infected with, or recovered from COVID-19. The repertoires were made available in a free public database intended to serve as a resource for research on the immune response to SARS-CoV-2. The sample metadata nearly always contained a de-identified subject ID, COVID-19 status, age in years and sex. The prospective study material was composed of cDNA or gDNA derived from T cells, B-cell-depleted T cells, or PBMCs. Samples were obtained from the ongoing ImmuneRACE study (first 160 participants) and from some 1,300 subjects provided by 6 global collaborators. On the study overall, not on this receptor specifically: The quantity of clinical and demographic metadata differed by source and by participant and was supplied without curation.

The rearranged segments are TRBV24-1 and TRBJ2-4; the D gene cannot be named for sure. The sequence came from a human donor in a cohort sampled during active COVID-19. Input material: peripheral blood. The DNA is as follows: TGTGCCACCTCTAGAGACATTCAGTACTTC. The translation is CATSRDIQYF.